A selection of T cell receptor beta chains follows, all from one sample in a study of shared clonotypes between healthy human individuals. Measured with immunoSEQ multiplex PCR; TCRdb has only the in-frame clones, and not every one. The data show approximately 1.5 million clones, approximately 98.5% seen once. The sequencing input was naive CD4+ T cells sorted from blood. The receptors shown here come from a man younger than 40 in good health. Each CDR3 is given with its conserved first and last residue. D genes are given only for firm matches. The size field is filled for only some rows; it gives once, few, many or a size class.

V,J,size,D,CDR3,DNA
TRBV4-1,TRBJ1-1,-,-,CASSHRRRDGKNTEAFF,TGCGCCAGCAGCCACCGAAGGAGGGACGGCAAGAACACTGAAGCTTTCTTT
TRBV19,TRBJ1-5,once,-,CASSIPGEGSQPQHF,TGTGCCAGTAGTATCCCAGGGGAGGGGTCTCAGCCCCAGCATTTT
TRBV18,TRBJ1-2,-,-,CASSPVPDILRANYGYTF,TGTGCCAGCTCACCAGTCCCGGACATTCTCAGAGCTAACTATGGCTACACCTTC
TRBV30,TRBJ1-1,-,TRBD1,CAWSVQGLNTEAFF,TGTGCCTGGAGTGTACAGGGGTTGAACACTGAAGCTTTCTTT
TRBV5-8,TRBJ2-3,-,-,CASSLLDGTDTQYF,TGTGCCAGCAGCTTACTAGATGGTACAGATACGCAGTATTTT
TRBV7-2,TRBJ2-1,-,-,CASSFPGRANEQFF,TGTGCCAGCAGCTTTCCTGGCAGGGCCAATGAGCAGTTCTTC
TRBV6-5,TRBJ2-3,once,TRBD2,CASSYFSGSSTDTQYF,TGTGCCAGCAGTTACTTTAGCGGGAGCTCCACAGATACGCAGTATTTT
TRBV5-1,TRBJ2-3,-,TRBD2,CASSFDRLAGGPPDTQYF,TGCGCCAGCAGCTTTGATCGACTAGCGGGAGGTCCCCCAGATACGCAGTATTTT
TRBV15,TRBJ1-4,-,-,CATSRRVATNEKLFF,TGTGCCACCAGCAGAAGAGTTGCAACTAATGAAAAACTGTTTTTT
TRBV28,TRBJ1-5,-,-,CASTLSMHSNQPQHF,TGTGCCAGCACCTTGAGTATGCATAGCAATCAGCCCCAGCATTTT
TRBV7-3,TRBJ2-3,-,TRBD2,CASSSLAGGTDTQYF,TGTGCCAGCAGCTCGCTAGCGGGGGGCACAGATACGCAGTATTTT
TRBV2,TRBJ1-2,-,-,CASSPSGPFFYTF,TGTGCCAGCAGCCCGTCGGGGCCATTTTTCTACACCTTC
TRBV19,TRBJ1-5,-,-,CASSILGLGNQPQHF,TGTGCCAGTAGTATTTTGGGTTTGGGCAATCAGCCCCAGCATTTT
TRBV7-7,TRBJ2-1,-,TRBD2,CASSPGTTPYNEQFF,TGTGCCAGCAGCCCAGGGACTACCCCCTACAATGAGCAGTTCTTC
TRBV18,TRBJ2-1,-,TRBD2,CASSSRGGVAVDEQFF,TGTGCCAGCTCATCCCGGGGGGGGGTTGCCGTTGATGAGCAGTTCTTC
TRBV9,TRBJ1-2,-,TRBD1,CASSVDTPDRGETYGYTF,TGTGCCAGCAGCGTAGATACCCCCGACAGGGGCGAGACTTATGGCTACACCTTC
TRBV9,TRBJ2-2,-,TRBD2,CASSVKTSGGNTGELFF,TGTGCCAGCAGCGTTAAGACTAGCGGGGGGAACACCGGGGAGCTGTTTTTT
TRBV9,TRBJ2-1,once,-,CASSVSLGLNNEQFF,TGTGCCAGCAGCGTAAGCCTCGGCCTGAACAATGAGCAGTTCTTC
TRBV21-1,TRBJ2-5,-,-,CASSKGGLAGIQETQYF,TGTGCCAGCAGCAAAGGGGGACTAGCGGGCATCCAAGAGACCCAGTACTTC
TRBV6-5,TRBJ2-2,-,-,CASIPGTVTGELFF,TGTGCCAGCATCCCTGGGACCGTAACCGGGGAGCTGTTTTTT
TRBV5-1,TRBJ1-4,-,TRBD1,CASSFGQEGANEKLFF,TGCGCCAGCAGCTTCGGACAGGAGGGAGCTAATGAAAAACTGTTTTTT
TRBV7-2,TRBJ1-2,-,-,CASSLASGQPINYGYTF,TGTGCCAGCAGCTTAGCGTCCGGACAGCCTATCAACTATGGCTACACCTTC
TRBV12-5,TRBJ2-1,-,-,CASGLRSEGYDNEQFF,TGTGCTAGTGGTTTGAGGTCCGAAGGTTACGACAATGAGCAGTTCTTC
TRBV9,TRBJ2-2,-,-,CASSVVESGELFF,TGTGCCAGCAGCGTAGTGGAGAGCGGGGAGCTGTTTTTT
TRBV10-3,TRBJ1-2,-,-,CAISENRGISYGYTF,TGTGCCATCAGTGAGAATAGGGGGATCAGCTATGGCTACACCTTC
TRBV15,TRBJ2-3,once,-,CATSREGLASTDTQYF,TGTGCCACCAGCAGAGAGGGTCTAGCGTCCACAGATACGCAGTATTTT
TRBV5-1,TRBJ2-2,-,-,CASSVYWESGELFF,TGCGCCAGCAGCGTTTATTGGGAGTCCGGGGAGCTGTTTTTT
TRBV28,TRBJ1-1,-,-,CASPKPGHTEAFF,TGTGCCAGCCCAAAACCAGGTCACACTGAAGCTTTCTTT
TRBV18,TRBJ2-7,once,TRBD1,CASSPTRDRMTYEQYF,TGTGCCAGCTCACCGACCCGGGACAGGATGACCTACGAGCAGTACTTC
TRBV28,TRBJ2-5,-,TRBD2,CASSLRTSGTETQYF,TGTGCCAGCAGTTTACGGACTAGCGGGACAGAGACCCAGTACTTC
TRBV5-1,TRBJ2-7,-,-,CASSLGTYEQYF,TGCGCCAGCAGCCTCGGAACCTACGAGCAGTACTTC
TRBV2,TRBJ1-5,-,-,CASSEEAQPQHF,TGTGCCAGCAGTGAAGAGGCTCAGCCCCAGCATTTT
TRBV11-2,TRBJ1-4,-,-,CASSLGGRAYEKLFF,TGTGCCAGCAGCTTAGGGGGCCGAGCGTATGAAAAACTGTTTTTT
TRBV2,TRBJ2-7,-,TRBD2,CASIGLAGVHEQYF,TGTGCCAGCATCGGACTAGCGGGTGTCCACGAGCAGTACTTC
TRBV18,TRBJ2-5,-,TRBD1,CASSPGTGRGETQYF,TGTGCCAGCTCCCCAGGGACAGGAAGGGGAGAGACCCAGTACTTC
TRBV30,TRBJ2-7,-,TRBD2,CAWGGLAAYEQYF,TGTGCCTGGGGCGGACTAGCGGCCTACGAGCAGTACTTC
TRBV18,TRBJ2-7,-,-,CASSLTLAPRDEQYF,TGTGCCAGCTCACTAACCCTCGCCCCGCGGGACGAGCAGTACTTC
TRBV4-3,TRBJ2-1,-,TRBD2,CASSKRLAGEIEQFF,TGCGCCAGCAGCAAAAGACTAGCGGGAGAGATTGAGCAGTTCTTC
TRBV4-1,TRBJ2-1,-,TRBD2,CASSQGISGRSYNEQFF,TGCGCCAGCAGCCAAGGGATTAGCGGGAGGTCCTACAATGAGCAGTTCTTC
TRBV28,TRBJ2-2,-,-,CASSLARTRLTGELFF,TGTGCCAGCAGTTTAGCGCGGACTCGTCTCACCGGGGAGCTGTTTTTT
TRBV2,TRBJ2-3,-,-,CASSGYKRGDTQYF,TGTGCCAGCAGTGGGTATAAGAGGGGAGATACGCAGTATTTT
TRBV27,TRBJ2-7,-,-,CASSRGGGKPEQYF,TGTGCCAGCAGTCGAGGGGGGGGGAAGCCCGAGCAGTACTTC
TRBV7-3,TRBJ2-7,-,-,CASSLGGSFYEQYF,TGTGCCAGCAGCTTAGGTGGGAGTTTCTACGAGCAGTACTTC
TRBV27,TRBJ1-3,-,-,CASSLSSGRNTIYF,TGTGCCAGCAGTTTAAGTTCTGGGAGAAACACCATATATTTT
TRBV5-1,TRBJ2-2,-,TRBD1,CASSLETGGNTGELFF,TGCGCCAGCAGCTTGGAAACAGGGGGTAACACCGGGGAGCTGTTTTTT
TRBV27,TRBJ2-6,-,TRBD1,CASSLSWRTGRSGANVLTF,TGTGCCAGCAGTTTATCGTGGAGGACAGGTCGATCTGGGGCCAACGTCCTGACTTTC
TRBV29-1,TRBJ2-2,-,-,CSVASPLGSGELFF,TGCAGCGTTGCGTCACCATTGGGGTCCGGGGAGCTGTTTTTT
TRBV6-6,TRBJ1-1,-,-,CASNIQGGTEAFF,TGTGCCAGCAACATTCAGGGAGGGACTGAAGCTTTCTTT
TRBV4-1,TRBJ2-1,-,TRBD2,CASSQVGSASGDNEQFF,TGCGCCAGCAGCCAAGTAGGTAGCGCTAGCGGGGACAATGAGCAGTTCTTC
TRBV5-1,TRBJ2-7,once,TRBD2,CASSSSGSPPLYEQYF,TGCGCCAGCAGCTCAAGCGGGAGCCCCCCGCTCTACGAGCAGTACTTC
TRBV25-1,TRBJ1-1,-,TRBD1,CASRGHTGGNTEAFF,TGTGCCAGCAGGGGGCACACAGGGGGGAACACTGAAGCTTTCTTT
TRBV11-3,TRBJ2-1,-,-,CASSLTGERYNEQFF,TGTGCCAGCAGCTTAACGGGGGAACGCTACAATGAGCAGTTCTTC
TRBV6-5,TRBJ1-3,-,-,CASSYYTVGSGNTIYF,TGTGCCAGCAGTTACTATACAGTAGGCTCTGGAAACACCATATATTTT
TRBV2,TRBJ2-3,-,TRBD2,CASTSGRLAESTDTQYF,TGTGCCAGCACCTCCGGCCGACTAGCGGAGAGCACAGATACGCAGTATTTT
TRBV29-1,TRBJ2-3,-,TRBD2,CSVEVLAGRTDTQYF,TGCAGCGTTGAGGTCCTAGCGGGACGCACAGATACGCAGTATTTT